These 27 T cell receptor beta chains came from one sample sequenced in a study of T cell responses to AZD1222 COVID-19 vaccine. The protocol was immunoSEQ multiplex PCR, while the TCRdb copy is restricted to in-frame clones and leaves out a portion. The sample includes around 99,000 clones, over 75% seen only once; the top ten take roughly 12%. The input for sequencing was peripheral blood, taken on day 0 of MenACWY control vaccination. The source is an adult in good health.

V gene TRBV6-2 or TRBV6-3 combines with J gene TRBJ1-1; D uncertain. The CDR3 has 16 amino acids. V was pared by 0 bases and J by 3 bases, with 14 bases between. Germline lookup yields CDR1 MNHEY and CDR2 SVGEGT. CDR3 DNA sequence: TGTGCCAGCAGTTACTCTCCACACCGGACGGACACTGAAGCTTTCTTT. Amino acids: CASSYSPHRTDTEAFF.

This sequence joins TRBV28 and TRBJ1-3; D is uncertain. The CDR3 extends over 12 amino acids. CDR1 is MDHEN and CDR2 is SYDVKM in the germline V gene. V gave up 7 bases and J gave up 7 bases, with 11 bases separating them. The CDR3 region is CASTPTRNTIYF. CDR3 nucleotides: TGTGCCAGCACCCCGACACGCAACACCATATATTTT.

CDR3 residues: CASSLTGTYGYTF. The CDR3 DNA sequence: TGCGCCAGCAGCTTGACGGGGACCTATGGCTACACCTTC. The chain has TRBV5-1 and TRBJ1-2, with D maybe TRBD1 (5 bases). The CDR3 loop spans 13 amino acids. Trimming took off 1 base at V and 4 bases at J, with 8 bases between the two ends. The V gene's germline CDR1 is SGHRS and CDR2 YFSETQ.

Here the CDR3 DNA reads TGTGCCATCAGTGGTGGGGGGCTGGGCGAGCAGTACTTC. Translated, it gives CAISGGGLGEQYF. The chain couples TRBV10-3 to TRBJ2-7; D possibly uses TRBD1 or TRBD2 (6 bases each). V lost 4 bases and J lost 6, with 13 bases in between. Germline V lookup: CDR1 ENHRY, CDR2 SYGVKD. CDR3 length: 13 amino acids.

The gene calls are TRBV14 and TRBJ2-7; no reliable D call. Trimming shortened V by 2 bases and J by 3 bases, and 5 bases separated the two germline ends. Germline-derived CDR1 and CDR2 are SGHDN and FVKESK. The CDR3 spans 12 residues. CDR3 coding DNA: TGTGCCAGCAGCCAAAAAGTCTACGAGCAGTACTTC. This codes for CASSQKVYEQYF. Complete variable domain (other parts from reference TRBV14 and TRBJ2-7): EAGVTQFPSHSVIEKGQTVTLRCDPISGHDNLYWYRRVMGKEIKFLLHFVKESKQDESGMPNNRFLAERTGGTYSTLKVQPAELEDSGVYFCASSQKVYEQYFGPGTRLTVT.

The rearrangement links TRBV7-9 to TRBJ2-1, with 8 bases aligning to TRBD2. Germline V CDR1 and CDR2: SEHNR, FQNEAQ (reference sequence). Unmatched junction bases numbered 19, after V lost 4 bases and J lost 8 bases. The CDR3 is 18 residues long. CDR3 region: CASSSTVLAAGAQHEQFF. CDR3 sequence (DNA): TGTGCCAGCAGCTCGACCGTTCTGGCAGCGGGAGCCCAGCATGAGCAGTTCTTC.

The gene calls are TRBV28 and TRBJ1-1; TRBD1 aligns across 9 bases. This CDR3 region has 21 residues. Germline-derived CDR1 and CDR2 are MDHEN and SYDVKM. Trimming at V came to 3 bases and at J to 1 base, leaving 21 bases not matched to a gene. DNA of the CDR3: TGTGCCAGCAGTTTCTTCGGCAGGTGGGTGGACAGGGGTTTTGAGAACACTGAAGCTTTCTTT. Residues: CASSFFGRWVDRGFENTEAFF.

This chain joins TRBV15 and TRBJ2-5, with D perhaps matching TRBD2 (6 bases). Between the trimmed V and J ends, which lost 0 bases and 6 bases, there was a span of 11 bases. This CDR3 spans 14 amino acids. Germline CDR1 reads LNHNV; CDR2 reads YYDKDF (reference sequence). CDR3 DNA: TGTGCCACCAGCAGAGACCTAGCGCTTCAGACCCAGTACTTC. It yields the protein CATSRDLALQTQYF.

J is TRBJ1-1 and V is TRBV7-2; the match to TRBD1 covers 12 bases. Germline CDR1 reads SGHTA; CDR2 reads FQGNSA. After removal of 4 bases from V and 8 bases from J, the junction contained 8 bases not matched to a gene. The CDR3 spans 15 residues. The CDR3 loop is CASSYAGQGAGEAFF. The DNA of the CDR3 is TGTGCCAGCAGCTATGCGGGACAGGGGGCAGGGGAAGCTTTCTTT.

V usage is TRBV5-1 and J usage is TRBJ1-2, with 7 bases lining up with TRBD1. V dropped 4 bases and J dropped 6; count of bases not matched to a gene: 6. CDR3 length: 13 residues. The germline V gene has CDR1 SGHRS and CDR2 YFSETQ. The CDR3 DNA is TGCGCCAGCAGCCCGGGGGGGACAGATGGCTACACCTTC. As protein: CASSPGGTDGYTF. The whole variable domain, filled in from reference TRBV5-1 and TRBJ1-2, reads KAGVTQTPRYLIKTRGQQVTLSCSPISGHRSVSWYQQTPGQGLQFLFEYFSETQRNKGNFPGRFSGRQFSNSRSEMNVSTLELGDSALYLCASSPGGTDGYTFGSGTRLTVV.

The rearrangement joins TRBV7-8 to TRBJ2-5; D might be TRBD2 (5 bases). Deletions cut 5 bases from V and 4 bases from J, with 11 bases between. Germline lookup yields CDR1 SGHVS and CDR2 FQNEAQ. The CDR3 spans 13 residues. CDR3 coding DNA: TGTGCCAGCAGCCGAGGGCTAAGAGAGACCCAGTACTTC. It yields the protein CASSRGLRETQYF. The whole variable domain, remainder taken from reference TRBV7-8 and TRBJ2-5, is GAGVSQSPRYKVAKRGQDVALRCDPISGHVSLFWYQQALGQGPEFLTYFQNEAQLDKSGLPSDRFFAERPEGSVSTLKIQRTQQEDSAVYLCASSRGLRETQYFGPGTRLLVL.

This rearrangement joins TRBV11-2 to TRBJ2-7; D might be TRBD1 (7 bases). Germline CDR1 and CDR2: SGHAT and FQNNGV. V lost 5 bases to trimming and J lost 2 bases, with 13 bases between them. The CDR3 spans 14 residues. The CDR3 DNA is TGTGCCAGCAGCCAGGCAGGGGGGACCTACGAGCAGTACTTC. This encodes CASSQAGGTYEQYF.

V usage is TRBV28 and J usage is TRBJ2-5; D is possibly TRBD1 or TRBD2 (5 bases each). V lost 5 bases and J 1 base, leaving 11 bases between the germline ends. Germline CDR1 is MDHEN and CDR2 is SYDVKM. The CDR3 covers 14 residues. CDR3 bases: TGTGCCAGCAGTGGGGGTGACAGCCAAGAGACCCAGTACTTC. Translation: CASSGGDSQETQYF.

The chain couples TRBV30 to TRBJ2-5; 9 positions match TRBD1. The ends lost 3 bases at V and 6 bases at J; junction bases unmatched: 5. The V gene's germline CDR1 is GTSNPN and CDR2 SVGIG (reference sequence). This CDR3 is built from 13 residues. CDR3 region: CAWRGTGSKTQYF. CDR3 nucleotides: TGTGCCTGGAGAGGGACAGGGTCGAAGACCCAGTACTTC.

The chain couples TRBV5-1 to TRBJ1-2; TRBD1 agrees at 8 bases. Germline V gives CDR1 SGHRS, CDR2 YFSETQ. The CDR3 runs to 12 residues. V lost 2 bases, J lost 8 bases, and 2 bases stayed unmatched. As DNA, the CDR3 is TGCGCCAGCAGCTTACAGGGGGAGGGCTACACCTTC. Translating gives CASSLQGEGYTF.

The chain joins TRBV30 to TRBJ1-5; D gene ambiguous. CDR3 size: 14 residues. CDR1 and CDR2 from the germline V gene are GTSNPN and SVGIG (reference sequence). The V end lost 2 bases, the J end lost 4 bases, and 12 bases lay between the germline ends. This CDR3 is CAWSLGYPNQPQHF. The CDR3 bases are TGTGCCTGGAGTCTGGGGTACCCTAATCAGCCCCAGCATTTT.

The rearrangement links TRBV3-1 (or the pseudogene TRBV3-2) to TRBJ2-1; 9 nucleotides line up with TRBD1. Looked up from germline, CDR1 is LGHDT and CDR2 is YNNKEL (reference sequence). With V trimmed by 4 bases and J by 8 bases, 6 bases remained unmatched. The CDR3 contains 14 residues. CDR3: CASSLQGARDEQFF. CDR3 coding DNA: TGTGCCAGCAGCCTACAGGGGGCCAGGGATGAGCAGTTCTTC.

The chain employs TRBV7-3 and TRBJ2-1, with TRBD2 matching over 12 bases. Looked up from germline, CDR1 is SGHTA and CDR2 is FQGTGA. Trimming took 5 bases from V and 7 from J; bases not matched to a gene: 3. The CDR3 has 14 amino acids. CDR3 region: CASSRGLAGNEQFF. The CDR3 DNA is TGTGCCAGCAGCCGAGGACTAGCGGGGAATGAGCAGTTCTTC. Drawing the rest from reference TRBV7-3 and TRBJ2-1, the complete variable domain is GAGVSQTPSNKVTEKGKYVELRCDPISGHTALYWYRQSLGQGPEFLIYFQGTGAADDSGLPNDRFFAVRPEGSVSTLKIQRTERGDSAVYLCASSRGLAGNEQFFGPGTRLTVL.

For the CDR3, the DNA is TGCGCCAGCAGCCAGGTCACGACAGGGAGATACACTGAAGCTTTCTTT. It codes for CASSQVTTGRYTEAFF. The V and J genes are TRBV4-1 and TRBJ1-1; 7 nucleotides line up with TRBD1. There are 16 residues in the CDR3. The junction had 10 bases not matched to a gene; V was cut back by 3 bases and J by 3 bases. The germline V gene has CDR1 MGHRA and CDR2 YSYEKL.

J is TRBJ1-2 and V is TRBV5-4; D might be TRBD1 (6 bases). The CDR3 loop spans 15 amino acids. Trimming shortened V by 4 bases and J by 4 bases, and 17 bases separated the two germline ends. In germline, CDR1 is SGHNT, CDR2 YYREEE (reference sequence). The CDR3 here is CASSPGGASLYGYTF. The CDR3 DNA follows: TGTGCCAGCAGCCCGGGGGGGGCCTCCCTCTATGGCTACACCTTC.

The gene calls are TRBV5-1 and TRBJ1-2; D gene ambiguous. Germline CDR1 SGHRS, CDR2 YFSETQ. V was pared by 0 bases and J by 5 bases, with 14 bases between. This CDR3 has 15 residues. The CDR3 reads CASSLDGLMGYGYTF. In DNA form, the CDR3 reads TGCGCCAGCAGCTTGGACGGATTGATGGGGTATGGCTACACCTTC.

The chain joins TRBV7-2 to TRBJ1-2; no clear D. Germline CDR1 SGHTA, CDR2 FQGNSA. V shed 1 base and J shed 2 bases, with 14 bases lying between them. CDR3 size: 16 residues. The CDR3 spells CASSLGSAVQNYGYTF. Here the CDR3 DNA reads TGTGCCAGCAGCTTAGGATCGGCTGTACAGAACTATGGCTACACCTTC.

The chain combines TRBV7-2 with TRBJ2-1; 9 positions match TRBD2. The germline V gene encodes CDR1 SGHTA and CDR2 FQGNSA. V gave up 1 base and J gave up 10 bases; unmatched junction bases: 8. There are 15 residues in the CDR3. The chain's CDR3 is CASSLGPSGMGEQFF. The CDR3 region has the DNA TGTGCCAGCAGCTTAGGTCCTAGCGGGATGGGGGAGCAGTTCTTC.

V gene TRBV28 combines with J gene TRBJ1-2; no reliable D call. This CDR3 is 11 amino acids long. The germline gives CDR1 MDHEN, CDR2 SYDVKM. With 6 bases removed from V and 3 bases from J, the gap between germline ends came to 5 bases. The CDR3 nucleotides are TGTGCCAGCAGAAGGGACTATGGCTACACCTTC. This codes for CASRRDYGYTF.

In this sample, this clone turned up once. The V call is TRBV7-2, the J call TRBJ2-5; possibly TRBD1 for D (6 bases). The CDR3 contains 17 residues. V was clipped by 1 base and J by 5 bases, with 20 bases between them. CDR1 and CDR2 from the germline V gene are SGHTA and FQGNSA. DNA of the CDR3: TGTGCCAGCAGCTTAGTTGGTTTGGGGGCGCTTCAGGAGACCCAGTACTTC. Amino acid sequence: CASSLVGLGALQETQYF.

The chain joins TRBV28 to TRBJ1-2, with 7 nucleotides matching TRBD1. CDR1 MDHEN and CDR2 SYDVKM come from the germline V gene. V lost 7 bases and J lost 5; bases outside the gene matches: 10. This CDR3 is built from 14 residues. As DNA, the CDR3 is TGTGCCAGCAACCCGATGGGGACAGTTTATGGCTACACCTTC. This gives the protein CASNPMGTVYGYTF.

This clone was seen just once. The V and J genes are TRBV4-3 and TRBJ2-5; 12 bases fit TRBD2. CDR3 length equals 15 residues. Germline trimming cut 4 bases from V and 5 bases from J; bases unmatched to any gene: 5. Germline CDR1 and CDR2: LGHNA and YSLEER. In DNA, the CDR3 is TGCGCCAGCAGCCCGACTAGCGGGAGATGGGAGACCCAGTACTTC. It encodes CASSPTSGRWETQYF.